The rows below give T cell receptor beta chains drawn from one sample of a study of shared clonotypes between healthy human individuals. Here immunoSEQ multiplex PCR was the method, and the copy in TCRdb shows in-frame clones only, minus some. The sample holds hundreds of thousands of clones; more than 95% are singletons and the top ten take around 0.058%. The sequenced material came from naive CD4+ T cells sorted from blood. Receptor source: a woman aged 30 to 39 in good health. CDR3s include the opening cysteine and the closing phenylalanine or tryptophan. A D gene is named only where the DNA matches it firmly. A row's size may be missing; if present it is once, few, many or a size class.

j_call: TRBJ2-7
clone_size: -
d_call: TRBD2
cdr3_length: 14
v_call: TRBV7-2
cdr3_nt: TGTGCCAGCAGTAGGACTAGCGGGGACTACGAGCAGTACTTC
cdr3_aa: CASSRTSGDYEQYF

j_call: TRBJ2-1
clone_size: -
d_call: TRBD2
cdr3_length: 16
v_call: TRBV11-2
cdr3_nt: TGTGCCAGCAGCTGGGGGACTAGCGGGAGGTGGGGTGAGCAGTTCTTC
cdr3_aa: CASSWGTSGRWGEQFF

j_call: TRBJ1-2
clone_size: -
d_call: -
cdr3_length: 13
v_call: TRBV27
cdr3_nt: TGTGCCAGCAGTCCCCATGCTAACTATGGCTACACCTTC
cdr3_aa: CASSPHANYGYTF

j_call: TRBJ2-1
clone_size: -
d_call: -
cdr3_length: 13
v_call: TRBV5-6
cdr3_nt: TGTGCCAGCAGGAAGAGCTCCTACAATGAGCAGTTCTTC
cdr3_aa: CASRKSSYNEQFF

j_call: TRBJ2-7
clone_size: -
d_call: -
cdr3_length: 14
v_call: TRBV13
cdr3_nt: TGTGCCAGCAGGAGGGACGACTACTCCTACGAGCAGTACTTC
cdr3_aa: CASRRDDYSYEQYF

j_call: TRBJ2-3
clone_size: -
d_call: -
cdr3_length: 15
v_call: TRBV6-1
cdr3_nt: TGTGCCAGCAGTGATCTGGGGCTCAACACAGATACGCAGTATTTT
cdr3_aa: CASSDLGLNTDTQYF

j_call: TRBJ2-1
clone_size: -
d_call: -
cdr3_length: 13
v_call: TRBV5-1
cdr3_nt: TGCGCCAGCAGCTGGGGACTGAGGAATGAGCAGTTCTTC
cdr3_aa: CASSWGLRNEQFF

j_call: TRBJ1-4
clone_size: -
d_call: TRBD1
cdr3_length: 17
v_call: TRBV6-1
cdr3_nt: TGTGCCAGCAGTGCTCTCCCTGGGACAGGGCTCGATGAAAAACTGTTTTTT
cdr3_aa: CASSALPGTGLDEKLFF

j_call: TRBJ2-1
clone_size: -
d_call: TRBD1
cdr3_length: 15
v_call: TRBV5-1
cdr3_nt: TGCGCCAGCAGGGTAGGACAGGGTAGATACAATGAGCAGTTCTTC
cdr3_aa: CASRVGQGRYNEQFF

j_call: TRBJ1-1
clone_size: -
d_call: -
cdr3_length: 15
v_call: TRBV29-1
cdr3_nt: TGCAGCGTTCAAGGGCAAAACAGGGTGGGGAGTGAAGCTTTCTTT
cdr3_aa: CSVQGQNRVGSEAFF

j_call: TRBJ2-7
clone_size: -
d_call: TRBD1
cdr3_length: 12
v_call: TRBV5-1
cdr3_nt: TGCGCCAGTACAGAGGGGGCGGACGAGCAGTACTTC
cdr3_aa: CASTEGADEQYF

j_call: TRBJ2-2
clone_size: -
d_call: -
cdr3_length: 16
v_call: TRBV5-4
cdr3_nt: TGTGCCAGCAGCTTGGAGGTAGGGGGAGACACCGGGGAGCTGTTTTTT
cdr3_aa: CASSLEVGGDTGELFF

j_call: TRBJ1-6
clone_size: -
d_call: -
cdr3_length: 14
v_call: TRBV19
cdr3_nt: TGTGCCAGTAGTATTTCGGGAAGCTCGGCACCCCTCCACTTT
cdr3_aa: CASSISGSSAPLHF

j_call: TRBJ2-1
clone_size: -
d_call: -
cdr3_length: 14
v_call: TRBV11-3
cdr3_nt: TGTGCCAGCAGCTTAGGGGGCCTTAACAATGAGCAGTTCTTC
cdr3_aa: CASSLGGLNNEQFF

j_call: TRBJ2-7
clone_size: -
d_call: -
cdr3_length: 13
v_call: TRBV18
cdr3_nt: TGTGCCAGCTCAGCCCAAGGGGGAGCAGAGCAGTACTTC
cdr3_aa: CASSAQGGAEQYF

j_call: TRBJ1-5
clone_size: -
d_call: -
cdr3_length: 14
v_call: TRBV18
cdr3_nt: TGTGCCAGCTCATTACGGGGGAGCAATCAGCCCCAGCATTTT
cdr3_aa: CASSLRGSNQPQHF

j_call: TRBJ2-1
clone_size: once
d_call: -
cdr3_length: 16
v_call: TRBV13
cdr3_nt: TGTGCCAGCAGCACGGGACATCTGAGCTCCTACAATGAGCAGTTCTTC
cdr3_aa: CASSTGHLSSYNEQFF

j_call: TRBJ2-5
clone_size: -
d_call: TRBD2
cdr3_length: 18
v_call: TRBV5-6
cdr3_nt: TGTGCCAGCAGCTTGGGGTTCTCCGCTAGCGGGACCCCGGAGACCCAGTACTTC
cdr3_aa: CASSLGFSASGTPETQYF

j_call: TRBJ2-1
clone_size: once
d_call: TRBD2
cdr3_length: 14
v_call: TRBV7-3
cdr3_nt: TGTGCCAGCAGCTTAGGACTAGCGCTCAATGAGCAGTTCTTC
cdr3_aa: CASSLGLALNEQFF

j_call: TRBJ2-7
clone_size: -
d_call: -
cdr3_length: 11
v_call: TRBV11-2
cdr3_nt: TGTGCCAGCAGCCAAACTCACGAGCAGTACTTC
cdr3_aa: CASSQTHEQYF

j_call: TRBJ2-7
clone_size: -
d_call: TRBD1
cdr3_length: 17
v_call: TRBV15
cdr3_nt: TGTGCCACCAGCAGACAACGGGACAGGGTCCGGACATACGAGCAGTACTTC
cdr3_aa: CATSRQRDRVRTYEQYF

j_call: TRBJ2-1
clone_size: -
d_call: -
cdr3_length: 15
v_call: TRBV19
cdr3_nt: TGTGCCAGTAGTATAGTAGCGGATTCCTACAATGAGCAGTTCTTC
cdr3_aa: CASSIVADSYNEQFF

j_call: TRBJ2-3
clone_size: -
d_call: TRBD1
cdr3_length: 16
v_call: TRBV7-3
cdr3_nt: TGTGCCAGCAGCGTAGGGACAGGGGGATCCACAGATACGCAGTATTTT
cdr3_aa: CASSVGTGGSTDTQYF

j_call: TRBJ1-4
clone_size: -
d_call: -
cdr3_length: 16
v_call: TRBV28
cdr3_nt: TGTGCCAGCAGTTTATTCGGGGCCCTAATGAATGAAAAACTGTTTTTT
cdr3_aa: CASSLFGALMNEKLFF

j_call: TRBJ1-1
clone_size: once
d_call: -
cdr3_length: 16
v_call: TRBV28
cdr3_nt: TGTGCCAGCAGTTTGGGGGGTCGGGGATATCCCCCTGAAGCTTTCTTT
cdr3_aa: CASSLGGRGYPPEAFF

j_call: TRBJ2-5
clone_size: -
d_call: TRBD2
cdr3_length: 14
v_call: TRBV29-1
cdr3_nt: TGCAGCGTTGACGGACGGGAGGCCCAAGAGACCCAGTACTTC
cdr3_aa: CSVDGREAQETQYF

j_call: TRBJ1-5
clone_size: -
d_call: TRBD1
cdr3_length: 15
v_call: TRBV2
cdr3_nt: TGTGCCAGCAGACTAGACAGGGGTGGCAATCAGCCCCAGCATTTT
cdr3_aa: CASRLDRGGNQPQHF

j_call: TRBJ1-1
clone_size: -
d_call: -
cdr3_length: 13
v_call: TRBV18
cdr3_nt: TGTGCCAGCTCACCAGGGAGGGACACTGAAGCTTTCTTT
cdr3_aa: CASSPGRDTEAFF

j_call: TRBJ2-7
clone_size: -
d_call: -
cdr3_length: 15
v_call: TRBV19
cdr3_nt: TGTGCCAGTAGTCCACCAGGGTATAACGACTACGAGCAGTACTTC
cdr3_aa: CASSPPGYNDYEQYF

j_call: TRBJ2-1
clone_size: -
d_call: -
cdr3_length: 13
v_call: TRBV2
cdr3_nt: TGTGCCAGCAAGGGACAAACCTACAATGAGCAGTTCTTC
cdr3_aa: CASKGQTYNEQFF

j_call: TRBJ1-5
clone_size: -
d_call: -
cdr3_length: 15
v_call: TRBV7-2
cdr3_nt: TGTGCCAGCAGCTTAGAGAACAGGCGCAATCAGCCCCAGCATTTT
cdr3_aa: CASSLENRRNQPQHF

j_call: TRBJ2-6
clone_size: once
d_call: -
cdr3_length: 15
v_call: TRBV2
cdr3_nt: TGTGCCAGCAGTGTTCGAGTCTCTGGGGCCAACGTCCTGACTTTC
cdr3_aa: CASSVRVSGANVLTF

j_call: TRBJ2-3
clone_size: -
d_call: TRBD2
cdr3_length: 16
v_call: TRBV4-1
cdr3_nt: TGCGCCAGCAGACCCCATAGCGGGAGGAGCACAGATACGCAGTATTTT
cdr3_aa: CASRPHSGRSTDTQYF

j_call: TRBJ1-5
clone_size: -
d_call: -
cdr3_length: 14
v_call: TRBV28
cdr3_nt: TGTGCCAGCAGATTAAGACGGTCGAATCAGCCCCAGCATTTT
cdr3_aa: CASRLRRSNQPQHF

j_call: TRBJ2-5
clone_size: -
d_call: -
cdr3_length: 14
v_call: TRBV10-2
cdr3_nt: TGCGCCAGCAGCGCGGGACGGACCCAAGAGACCCAGTACTTC
cdr3_aa: CASSAGRTQETQYF

j_call: TRBJ2-3
clone_size: -
d_call: TRBD2
cdr3_length: 15
v_call: TRBV10-3
cdr3_nt: TGTGCCATACGGGGGGGCAGATCTAGCACAGATACGCAGTATTTT
cdr3_aa: CAIRGGRSSTDTQYF

j_call: TRBJ2-5
clone_size: -
d_call: TRBD1
cdr3_length: 15
v_call: TRBV19
cdr3_nt: TGTGCCAGTAGTATCGGGCAGGGGGCAAGGGAGACCCAGTACTTC
cdr3_aa: CASSIGQGARETQYF

j_call: TRBJ1-1
clone_size: -
d_call: TRBD1
cdr3_length: 14
v_call: TRBV6-5
cdr3_nt: TGTGCCAGCAGCCCCGGGACAGGGAACACTGAAGCTTTCTTT
cdr3_aa: CASSPGTGNTEAFF

j_call: TRBJ2-5
clone_size: -
d_call: TRBD1
cdr3_length: 15
v_call: TRBV5-1
cdr3_nt: TGCGCCAGCAGGTTGACAGGGCAGTCAAAAGAGACCCAGTACTTC
cdr3_aa: CASRLTGQSKETQYF

j_call: TRBJ2-3
clone_size: -
d_call: -
cdr3_length: 16
v_call: TRBV5-1
cdr3_nt: TGCGCCAGCAGCCGGGTGGGGCCGCCAAATGAGAATACGCAGTATTTT
cdr3_aa: CASSRVGPPNENTQYF

j_call: TRBJ1-2
clone_size: -
d_call: TRBD1
cdr3_length: 12
v_call: TRBV2
cdr3_nt: TGTGCCAGCACTCAGGGGGTCTATGGCTACACCTTC
cdr3_aa: CASTQGVYGYTF

j_call: TRBJ2-7
clone_size: -
d_call: -
cdr3_length: 15
v_call: TRBV6-5
cdr3_nt: TGTGCCAGCAGTTACTCTGGGGGGCTCGTTGGGGAGCAGTACTTC
cdr3_aa: CASSYSGGLVGEQYF

j_call: TRBJ2-1
clone_size: -
d_call: -
cdr3_length: 14
v_call: TRBV5-1
cdr3_nt: TGCGCCAGCAGGGGGGGAGACCCCTACAATGAGCAGTTCTTC
cdr3_aa: CASRGGDPYNEQFF

j_call: TRBJ2-2
clone_size: -
d_call: TRBD2
cdr3_length: 15
v_call: TRBV27
cdr3_nt: TGTGCCAGCGCGATTAGCGGGAGGACCACCGGGGAGCTGTTTTTT
cdr3_aa: CASAISGRTTGELFF

j_call: TRBJ1-1
clone_size: -
d_call: TRBD1
cdr3_length: 13
v_call: TRBV7-9
cdr3_nt: TGTGCCAGCAGCTCCCCGACAGGGAAAGAAGCTTTCTTT
cdr3_aa: CASSSPTGKEAFF

j_call: TRBJ2-7
clone_size: -
d_call: -
cdr3_length: 14
v_call: TRBV7-9
cdr3_nt: TGTGCCAGCACCCCACGGACGGGAACCTACGAGCAGTACTTC
cdr3_aa: CASTPRTGTYEQYF

j_call: TRBJ2-7
clone_size: -
d_call: -
cdr3_length: 13
v_call: TRBV5-1
cdr3_nt: TGCGCCAGCAGCTTGGATAGTGATTCTTCTATGTACTTC
cdr3_aa: CASSLDSDSSMYF

j_call: TRBJ1-2
clone_size: -
d_call: TRBD1
cdr3_length: 19
v_call: TRBV2
cdr3_nt: TGTGCCAGCAGGGGAATAACTCAGCCGGTTACAGGGGGAGGCTATGGCTACACCTTC
cdr3_aa: CASRGITQPVTGGGYGYTF

j_call: TRBJ1-4
clone_size: -
d_call: -
cdr3_length: 14
v_call: TRBV6-6
cdr3_nt: TGTGCCAGCAGTAGCAGGGCGTTAAATGAAAAACTGTTTTTT
cdr3_aa: CASSSRALNEKLFF

j_call: TRBJ2-3
clone_size: -
d_call: -
cdr3_length: 13
v_call: TRBV29-1
cdr3_nt: TGCAGCGCAAGCCTGCCGGACGGTGATACGCAGTATTTT
cdr3_aa: CSASLPDGDTQYF

j_call: TRBJ2-1
clone_size: -
d_call: -
cdr3_length: 18
v_call: TRBV18
cdr3_nt: TGTGCCAGCTCACCACTGGGGACCGGGGACTTGACCTTCAATGAGCAGTTCTTC
cdr3_aa: CASSPLGTGDLTFNEQFF

j_call: TRBJ2-3
clone_size: -
d_call: -
cdr3_length: 16
v_call: TRBV4-1
cdr3_nt: TGCGCCAGCAGCCCCCAAGGGGGTGCAGTCACGAATACGCAGTATTTT
cdr3_aa: CASSPQGGAVTNTQYF

j_call: TRBJ2-5
clone_size: -
d_call: TRBD2
cdr3_length: 16
v_call: TRBV27
cdr3_nt: TGTGCCAGCAGTGGAAGGGGGACTAGCGGGGGAGAGACCCAGTACTTC
cdr3_aa: CASSGRGTSGGETQYF

j_call: TRBJ2-5
clone_size: once
d_call: TRBD1
cdr3_length: 17
v_call: TRBV4-1
cdr3_nt: TGCGCCAGCAGCCAAGCCGGAGGGACAGGGAGTAGGAAGACCCAGTACTTC
cdr3_aa: CASSQAGGTGSRKTQYF